The 20 T cell receptor beta chains in this list originate from one sample, sequenced in a study of T-cell memory formation after mild COVID-19. A single record per CDR3 protein comes from TCRdb applying MiXCR to the 5' RACE reads. Of some 120,000 distinct CDR3 sequences listed, about a sixth are singletons. Sequencing was done on a sample of PBMCs or a T cell subset sorted from them (not recorded which). The origin of the receptors is a man aged 18-30 years who had mild COVID-19 (a few samples of this study predate the infection). Cell type and time point are not known.

This clonotype occurred a few times. V is TRBV10-3 and J is TRBJ2-5; 11 bases fit TRBD2. Germline CDR1 ENHRY, CDR2 SYGVKD. The trim removed 4 bases at V and 5 bases at J, leaving 3 bases unmatched. The CDR3 spans 14 residues. Here the CDR3 reads CAISATSGEETQYF. CDR3 nucleotides: TGTGCCATCAGTGCGACTAGCGGGGAGGAGACCCAGTACTTC.

This clonotype turned up a few times. This CDR3 reads CASSIGPSDETQYF. DNA for the CDR3: TGTGCCAGTAGTATCGGGCCTAGCGACGAGACCCAGTACTTC. This rearrangement joins TRBV19 to TRBJ2-5, with D possibly matching TRBD2 (6 bases). CDR1 is LNHDA and CDR2 is SQIVND in the germline V gene (reference sequence). This CDR3 spans 14 amino acids. V was shortened by 3 bases and J by 5 bases, with 13 bases between the two germline ends.

The chain has TRBV5-1 and TRBJ2-6; possibly TRBD1 for D (6 bases). There are 17 residues in the CDR3. Germline CDR1 and CDR2: SGHRS and YFSETQ. V dropped 3 bases and J dropped 0 bases, with 13 bases sitting between them. The CDR3 nucleotides are TGCGCCAGCAGCTCGGGACATGTAGGCTCTGGGGCCAACGTCCTGACTTTC. Protein product: CASSSGHVGSGANVLTF.

This clonotype was counted between two and nine times. The CDR3 sequence: CASSSTPSGEYNEQFF. DNA of the CDR3: TGTGCCAGCAGCTCCACCCCTTCGGGGGAGTACAATGAGCAGTTCTTC. The chain joins TRBV9 to TRBJ2-1; D may be TRBD2 (6 bases). The CDR3 length is 16 residues. The germline V gene has CDR1 SGDLS and CDR2 YYNGEE. V was cut by 4 bases and J by 4 bases, with 18 bases left in between.

This clonotype occurred a few times. The rearrangement joins TRBV9 to TRBJ2-5, with 13 bases fitting TRBD2. CDR3 length: 18 residues. Germline CDR1 and CDR2: SGDLS and YYNGEE. The ends lost 0 bases at V and 3 bases at J; junction bases unmatched: 8. This CDR3 is CASSVGGLAGADEETQYF. The CDR3 DNA sequence: TGTGCCAGCAGCGTAGGAGGACTAGCGGGGGCCGACGAAGAGACCCAGTACTTC. The complete variable domain, with remaining parts taken from reference TRBV9 and TRBJ2-5, reads DSGVTQTPKHLITATGQRVTLRCSPRSGDLSVYWYQQSLDQGLQFLIQYYNGEERAKGNILERFSAQQFPDLHSELNLSSLELGDSALYFCASSVGGLAGADEETQYFGPGTRLLVL.

This clonotype came up a few times. The chain has TRBV7-9 and TRBJ2-3, with a tentative D call TRBD2 (5 bases). The V gene lost 3 bases and the J gene lost 7 bases, with 17 bases spanning the gap. Germline CDR1 is SEHNR and CDR2 is FQNEAQ (reference sequence). This CDR3 comprises 15 residues. In DNA form, the CDR3 reads TGTGCCAGCAGCTTCAGACACGGGAAGTTGAATACGCAGTATTTT. It translates to CASSFRHGKLNTQYF. Based on the CDR3 plus reference TRBV7-9 and TRBJ2-3, the full variable domain is DTGVSQNPRHKITKRGQNVTFRCDPISEHNRLYWYRQTLGQGPEFLTYFQNEAQLEKSRLLSDRFSAERPKGSFSTLEIQRTEQGDSAMYLCASSFRHGKLNTQYFGPGTRLTVL.

This chain uses TRBV9 with TRBJ2-3; D is ambiguous. Trimming left V 3 bases short and J 0 bases short, with 5 bases between. The germline gives CDR1 SGDLS, CDR2 YYNGEE. This CDR3 has 13 residues. The chain's CDR3 is CASSASSTDTQYF. The CDR3 nucleotides read TGTGCCAGCAGCGCTTCTAGCACAGATACGCAGTATTTT.

This clonotype was seen more than once but under ten times. The gene calls are TRBV11-2 and TRBJ2-6, with D unresolved. CDR3 length equals 12 residues. Germline CDR1 reads SGHAT; CDR2 reads FQNNGV. V was clipped by 5 bases and J by 18 bases, with 17 bases between them. The CDR3 DNA is TGTGCCAGCAGCCCCAGTGGCCGGTCTGAGACTTTC. It codes for CASSPSGRSETF.

This clonotype was counted between two and nine times. The rearrangement uses TRBV4-3 and TRBJ1-1, with TRBD1 matching 10 bases. Germline CDR1 is LGHNA and CDR2 is YSLEER. This CDR3 contains 16 residues. V was clipped by 0 bases and J by 5 bases; unmatched bases: 6. In nucleotides, the CDR3 is TGCGCCAGCAGCCAAGATCTAAGGACAGGGGGTACTGAAGCTTTCTTT. Translation gives CASSQDLRTGGTEAFF.

This clonotype showed up just a few times. The chain recombines TRBV29-1 with TRBJ2-7; 11 nucleotides line up with TRBD2. With 7 bases clipped from V and 5 bases from J, the junction kept 7 bases outside the gene matches. This CDR3 comprises 13 residues. In germline, CDR1 is SQVTM, CDR2 ANQGSEA. CDR3 loop: CSGISGGADEQYF. In nucleotides, the CDR3 is TGCAGCGGGATTAGCGGGGGGGCTGACGAGCAGTACTTC.

This clonotype was picked up a small number of times. The rearrangement joins TRBV28 to TRBJ1-5; possible D gene TRBD1, 5 bases. Germline CDR1 reads MDHEN; CDR2 reads SYDVKM. Trimming shortened V by 3 bases and J by 9 bases, and 9 bases separated the two germline ends. The CDR3 totals 12 residues. The CDR3 DNA is TGTGCCAGCAGTTTCAGGGTTTCGCCCCAGCATTTT. Translating it yields CASSFRVSPQHF.

The chain carries TRBV10-3 and TRBJ2-5, with D possibly matching TRBD1 (5 bases). This CDR3 comprises 15 residues. Deletions cut 3 bases from V and 4 bases from J, with 15 bases between. Germline CDR1 ENHRY, CDR2 SYGVKD. The CDR3 is CAISERGREGETQYF. The CDR3 DNA is TGTGCCATCAGTGAACGCGGCAGGGAAGGAGAGACCCAGTACTTC.

This chain links TRBV11-2 with TRBJ1-6; a possible D gene is TRBD1 (6 bases). Germline-derived CDR1 and CDR2 are SGHAT and FQNNGV. The germline V and J ends were trimmed by 4 bases and 10 bases, with 20 bases remaining between them. This CDR3 contains 16 residues. The DNA for the CDR3 is TGTGCCAGCAGCTCGGCGGGGGGCCTAGGCAGGTCACCCCTCCACTTT. This sequence encodes CASSSAGGLGRSPLHF.

The chain employs TRBV7-2 and TRBJ1-6; 8 positions agree with TRBD1. The trim removed 8 bases at V and 7 bases at J, leaving 7 bases unmatched. This CDR3 is built from 14 residues. The germline V gene encodes CDR1 SGHTA and CDR2 FQGNSA. Written as DNA, the CDR3 is TGTGCCAGCGGACAGGGCCCTACCAATTCACCCCTCCACTTT. This encodes CASGQGPTNSPLHF.

This clonotype came up a few times. This rearrangement joins TRBV7-9 to TRBJ1-1; D might be TRBD1 (5 bases). The germline V and J ends were trimmed by 5 bases and 1 base, with 11 bases remaining between them. In germline, CDR1 is SEHNR, CDR2 FQNEAQ (reference sequence). The CDR3 length is 14 residues. The CDR3 sequence is CASSPDNSNTEAFF. CDR3 DNA: TGTGCCAGCAGCCCGGACAACTCGAACACTGAAGCTTTCTTT.

This clonotype was observed at least ten times. This chain connects TRBV5-4 to TRBJ2-2, with D unresolved. CDR1 is SGHNT and CDR2 is YYREEE in the germline V gene (reference sequence). This CDR3 spans 12 amino acids. Trimming left V 4 bases short and J 6 bases short, with 7 bases between. CDR3 in amino acids: CASSVPAGELFF. The CDR3 DNA reads TGTGCCAGCAGCGTACCAGCCGGGGAGCTGTTTTTT.

There are many counts of this clonotype. The chain is built from TRBV3-1 and TRBJ2-5, with 10 positions matching TRBD2. Germline V gene data show CDR1 as LGHDT and CDR2 as YNNKEL (reference sequence). V was clipped by 4 bases and J by 5 bases; unmatched bases: 4. The CDR3 contains 14 residues. As DNA, the CDR3 is TGTGCCAGCAGCCTCCCTAGCGGGGGCGAGACCCAGTACTTC. It yields the protein CASSLPSGGETQYF.

The rearrangement uses TRBV4-1 and TRBJ2-3; D gene unclear. The CDR3 has 13 amino acids. V was pared by 0 bases and J by 5 bases, with 6 bases between. CDR1 is MGHRA, CDR2 YSYEKL, per germline. The CDR3 DNA follows: TGCGCCAGCAGCCAAGAGGTGGGAGATACGCAGTATTTT. It is translated as CASSQEVGDTQYF.

This clonotype showed up just a few times. The CDR3 DNA sequence: TGTGCCTGGAGGTTCAGAGGTCTAGAACAAGAGACCCAGTACTTC. Protein product: CAWRFRGLEQETQYF. This chain uses TRBV30 with TRBJ2-5; D is unresolved. The germline V gene has CDR1 GTSNPN and CDR2 SVGIG (reference sequence). V was pared by 3 bases and J by 2 bases, with 16 bases between. CDR3 length: 15 amino acids.

This chain uses TRBV5-1 with TRBJ1-1, with D maybe TRBD1 (5 bases). V was trimmed by 1 base and J by 6 bases, leaving 13 bases between them. The germline V gene encodes CDR1 SGHRS and CDR2 YFSETQ. The CDR3 consists of 14 residues. CDR3 DNA sequence: TGCGCCAGCAGCTTGTCAGGGAGGGAGGCTGAAGCTTTCTTT. Protein: CASSLSGREAEAFF.